This TCR beta chain was recovered during a study of OX40 agonist ivuxolimab in advanced cancers. For context, the study as a whole: Ivuxolimab was an agonistic, fully human IgG2 monoclonal antibody directed against OX40 (CD134), a costimulatory receptor. Intravenous ivuxolimab was administered to patients every 2 weeks at six dose levels: 0.01, 0.1, 0.3, 1.5, 3 and 10 mg/kg. Of the approximately 50 patients in dose escalation, approximately 20 had hepatocellular carcinoma, about 15 had melanoma, 9 had renal cell carcinoma and 9 had head and neck cancer. In the dose-escalation cohort, nearly 85% of patients were male, and the mean age was roughly 56 years with a range of roughly 23 to 79. Prior anti-PD-1, anti-PD-L1 or anti-CTLA-4 therapy was permitted, and approximately 40% of dose-escalation patients had received checkpoint inhibitors. Partial responses were achieved by three dose-escalation patients, of whom one had hepatocellular carcinoma and two had cutaneous melanoma. The purpose of peripheral TCRbeta sequencing was to test whether ivuxolimab changed TCR sequence diversity and led to clonal T-cell expansion. The paper reports the monotherapy dose-escalation portion (N of about 51 patients) of the phase I ivuxolimab trial.

Results the study describes overall, beyond this receptor: In partial responders in the 0.1-3.0 mg/kg groups, normalized peripheral clonal expansion was found to be among the lowest, especially among CD8+ T cells. Antigen specificity was not determined for the clonally expanded peripheral T cells. Low levels of normalized T-cell clonal expansion were also seen in some patients who did not respond. After ivuxolimab, more expanded clones were found on average in CD8+ T cells than in CD4+ T cells. At doses from 0.1 to 3.0 mg/kg, clonal expansion was seen in both CD4+ and CD8+ blood T cells between baseline and week 6.

For sequencing of the TCRbeta CDR3 region, genomic DNA was extracted from the sorted cells. The immunoSEQ Assay was used to sequence the TCRbeta CDR3 regions. Held by TCRdb, this immuneACCESS table contains in-frame sequences only and omits some clones. Under half of the omission traces to an unresolved V gene where checked; the cause of the rest is unknown. The sample data list about 34,000 clones, and around 83% of these were observed just once. Together, the top ten hold 2.6% of the sample. The trial excluded patients who had a history of autoimmune disease or who were on systemic immunosuppression. Peripheral blood for TCR sequencing was collected from all dose cohorts at baseline, on cycle 4 day 1, and on cycle 7 day 1. The samples were taken from a phase I, first-in-human, multicenter, open-label dose-escalation trial of ivuxolimab. Adults with locally advanced or metastatic melanoma, renal cell, hepatocellular, or head and neck squamous cell carcinoma were enrolled in the trial. Before TCR sequencing, CD4+ T cells and CD8+ T cells from peripheral blood were sorted into separate populations.

As for this clone: The specificity of this receptor is unknown. Base qualities are not provided; no much larger clone lies one nucleotide away.

The sample was CD4+ or CD8+ T cells sorted from blood, taken in a trial of the OX40 agonist ivuxolimab. The receptor was isolated from an adult with an advanced solid tumor such as melanoma, head and neck, liver or kidney cancer.

The CDR3 protein: CASRPHAGNTEAFF. The nucleotide sequence is TGTGCCAGCAGGCCCCACGCAGGGAACACTGAAGCTTTCTTT. This receptor chain uses TRBV7-3 and TRBJ1-1, with the D gene not confidently named. CDR1 SGHTA and CDR2 FQGTGA were looked up in the germline V gene. Trimming removed 6 bases from V and 1 base from J, leaving 12 bases between the germline ends. The CDR3 numbers 14 residues from cysteine through phenylalanine. CDR3 DNA is the only sequence kept; it has 42 bases, read in frame from the first base.